The 2 T cell receptor beta chains given below trace back to one sample, sequenced in a study of control samples from healthy donors and cancer patients. Measured with immunoSEQ multiplex PCR; TCRdb has only the in-frame clones, and not every one. The repertoire holds about 28,000 clones, 91% seen once, with over 9.5% in the top ten. Sequencing was performed on PBMCs. These receptors came from a middle-aged man with lung cancer.

This clone came up once. The chain couples TRBV10-3 to TRBJ2-3; D remains ambiguous. Germline V gives CDR1 ENHRY, CDR2 SYGVKD. This CDR3 is built from 14 residues. V was clipped by 2 bases and J by 0 bases, with 6 bases between them. CDR3 sequence reads: CAISETSSTDTQYF. For the CDR3, the DNA is TGTGCCATCAGTGAGACGTCAAGCACAGATACGCAGTATTTT.

V gene TRBV14 combines with J gene TRBJ2-2; no definite D call. The V and J ends lost 7 bases and 6 bases respectively, with 12 bases between them. Germline V gene data show CDR1 as SGHDN and CDR2 as FVKESK. The CDR3 consists of 13 residues. CDR3 residues: CASTQTRAGELFF. As DNA, the CDR3 is TGTGCCAGCACCCAGACTCGGGCCGGGGAGCTGTTTTTT.